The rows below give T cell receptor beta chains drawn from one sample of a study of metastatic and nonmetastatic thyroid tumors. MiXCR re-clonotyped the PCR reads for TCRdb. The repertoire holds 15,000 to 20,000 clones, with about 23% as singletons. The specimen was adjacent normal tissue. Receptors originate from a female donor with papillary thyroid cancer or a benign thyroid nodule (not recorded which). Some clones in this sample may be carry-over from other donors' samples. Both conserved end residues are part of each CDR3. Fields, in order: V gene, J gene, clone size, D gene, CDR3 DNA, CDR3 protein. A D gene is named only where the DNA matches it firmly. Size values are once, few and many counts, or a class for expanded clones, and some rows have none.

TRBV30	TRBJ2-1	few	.	TGTGCCCATAGCCCTACGGGGGATGAGCAGTTCTTC	CAHSPTGDEQFF
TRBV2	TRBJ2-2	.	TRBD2	TGTGCCAGCCGTGGTGGACTAGCGGGAGGGGGCACCGGGGAGCTGTTTTTT	CASRGGLAGGGTGELFF
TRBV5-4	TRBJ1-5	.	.	TGTGCCAGCAGCTTGGCAGGGTCACAGGGAAGGAATCAGCCCCAGCATTTT	CASSLAGSQGRNQPQHF
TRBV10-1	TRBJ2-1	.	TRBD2	TGCGCCAAATGGACTAGCGCTGACAATGAGCAGTTCTTC	CAKWTSADNEQFF
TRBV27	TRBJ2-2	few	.	TGTGCCAGCAGTTTTGGCCGGGTCGAAGCCGGGGAGCTGTTTTTT	CASSFGRVEAGELFF
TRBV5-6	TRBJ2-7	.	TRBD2	TGTGCCAGCAGCTTGGCTAGCGGGGCCCACGAGCAGTACTTC	CASSLASGAHEQYF
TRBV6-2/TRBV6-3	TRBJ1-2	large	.	TGTGCCAGCACCTCCGGGTTGTTCTATGGCTACACCTTC	CASTSGLFYGYTF
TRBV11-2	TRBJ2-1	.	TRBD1	TGTGCCAGCCTAGGCGGGACAGGCAATGAGCAGTTCTTC	CASLGGTGNEQFF
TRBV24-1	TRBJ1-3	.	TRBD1	TGTGCCACCAGTGATCGGGACAGGAGCTCTGGAAACACCATATATTTT	CATSDRDRSSGNTIYF
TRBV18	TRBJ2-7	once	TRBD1	TGTGCCAGCTCATATAAAGTTCCTGGACAGGGGGCCTACGAGCAGTACTTC	CASSYKVPGQGAYEQYF
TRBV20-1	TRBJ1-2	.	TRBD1	TGCAGTGCTAGGGGGGGACAGGGGGCCGGAGGCTACACCTTC	CSARGGQGAGGYTF
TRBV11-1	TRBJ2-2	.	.	TGTGCCAGCAGCCCCGGACAGTTAACGAACACCGGGGAGCTGTTTTTT	CASSPGQLTNTGELFF
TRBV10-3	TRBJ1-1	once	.	TGTGCCATCAGTGGGGCCTCGTCAAACACTGAAGCTTTCTTT	CAISGASSNTEAFF
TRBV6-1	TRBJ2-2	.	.	TGTGCCAGCAGTGATTCTAGCTCGGCCGGGGAGCTGTTTTTT	CASSDSSSAGELFF
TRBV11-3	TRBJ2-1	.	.	TGTGCCAGCAGCTATACAAGTGCAGGTAGGACTTTCTTC	CASSYTSAGRTFF